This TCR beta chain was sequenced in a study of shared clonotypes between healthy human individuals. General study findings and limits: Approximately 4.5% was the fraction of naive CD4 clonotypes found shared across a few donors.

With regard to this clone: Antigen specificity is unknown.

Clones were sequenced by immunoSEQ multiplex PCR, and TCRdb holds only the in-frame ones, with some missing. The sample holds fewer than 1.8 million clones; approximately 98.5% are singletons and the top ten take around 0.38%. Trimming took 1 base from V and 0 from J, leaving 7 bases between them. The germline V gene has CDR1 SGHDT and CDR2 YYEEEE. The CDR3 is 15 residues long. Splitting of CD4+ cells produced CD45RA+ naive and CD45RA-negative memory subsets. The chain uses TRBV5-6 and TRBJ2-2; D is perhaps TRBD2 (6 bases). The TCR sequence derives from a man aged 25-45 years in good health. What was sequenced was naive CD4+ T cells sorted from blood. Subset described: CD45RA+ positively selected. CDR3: CASSLRGTNTGELFF. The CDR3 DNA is TGTGCCAGCAGCTTGCGGGGGACGAACACCGGGGAGCTGTTTTTT.